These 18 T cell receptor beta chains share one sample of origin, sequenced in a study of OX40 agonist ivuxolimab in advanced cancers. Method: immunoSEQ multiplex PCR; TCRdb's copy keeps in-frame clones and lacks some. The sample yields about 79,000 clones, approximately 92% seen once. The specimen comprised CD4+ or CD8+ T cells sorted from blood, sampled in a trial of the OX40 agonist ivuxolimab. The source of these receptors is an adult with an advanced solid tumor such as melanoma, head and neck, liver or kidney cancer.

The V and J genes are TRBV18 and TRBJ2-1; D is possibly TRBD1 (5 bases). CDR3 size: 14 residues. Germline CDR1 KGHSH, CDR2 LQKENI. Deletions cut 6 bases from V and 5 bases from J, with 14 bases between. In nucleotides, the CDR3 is TGTGCCAGCTCTTCAGGGAATCGCCACAATGAGCAGTTCTTC. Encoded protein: CASSSGNRHNEQFF.

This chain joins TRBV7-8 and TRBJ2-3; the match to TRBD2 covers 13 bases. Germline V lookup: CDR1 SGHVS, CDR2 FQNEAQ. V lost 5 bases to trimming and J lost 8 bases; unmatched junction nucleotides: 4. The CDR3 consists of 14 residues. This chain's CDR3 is CASSTSGRALTQYF. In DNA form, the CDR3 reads TGTGCCAGCAGCACTAGCGGGAGGGCCCTTACGCAGTATTTT.

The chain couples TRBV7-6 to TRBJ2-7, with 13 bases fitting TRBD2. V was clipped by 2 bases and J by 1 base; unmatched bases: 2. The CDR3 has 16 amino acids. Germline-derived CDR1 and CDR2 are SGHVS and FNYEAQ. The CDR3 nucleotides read TGTGCCAGCAGCTTACGACTAGCGGGAGGTTCCTACGAGCAGTACTTC. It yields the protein CASSLRLAGGSYEQYF.

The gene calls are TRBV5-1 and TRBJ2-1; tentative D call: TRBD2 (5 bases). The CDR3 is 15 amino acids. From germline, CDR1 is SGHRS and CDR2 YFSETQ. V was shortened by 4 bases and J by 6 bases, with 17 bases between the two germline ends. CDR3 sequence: CASSRLPGSGNEQFF. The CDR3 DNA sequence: TGCGCCAGCAGCCGCCTTCCGGGCAGCGGCAATGAGCAGTTCTTC.

The CDR3 loop reads CASSRGELAKNIQYF. DNA of the CDR3: TGTGCCAGCAGCCGAGGGGAGCTAGCCAAAAACATTCAGTACTTC. The chain employs TRBV28 and TRBJ2-4; the D gene could be TRBD1 or TRBD2 (5 bases each). The CDR3 has 15 amino acids. The germline V gene has CDR1 MDHEN and CDR2 SYDVKM. Trimming left V 6 bases short and J 0 bases short, with 12 bases between.

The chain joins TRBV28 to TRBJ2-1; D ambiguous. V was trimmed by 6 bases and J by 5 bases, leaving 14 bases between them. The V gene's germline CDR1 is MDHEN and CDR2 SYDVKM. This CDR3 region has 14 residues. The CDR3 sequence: CASSYGQLDNEQFF. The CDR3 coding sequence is TGTGCCAGCAGCTATGGGCAGTTAGACAATGAGCAGTTCTTC.

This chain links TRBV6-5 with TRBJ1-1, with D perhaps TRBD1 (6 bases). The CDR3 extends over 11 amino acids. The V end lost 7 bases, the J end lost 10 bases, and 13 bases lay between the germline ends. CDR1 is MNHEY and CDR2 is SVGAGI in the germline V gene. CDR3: CASMATGRAFF. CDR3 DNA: TGTGCCAGCATGGCCACAGGGAGAGCTTTCTTT.

The CDR3 bases are TGTGCCAGCGGGGGACACCTGAACACTGAAGCTTTCTTT. This encodes CASGGHLNTEAFF. This chain uses TRBV11-2 with TRBJ1-1; D possibly corresponds to TRBD1 (6 bases). V lost 8 bases and J 0 bases, leaving 10 bases between the germline ends. Germline values: CDR1 SGHAT, CDR2 FQNNGV. There are 13 residues in the CDR3.

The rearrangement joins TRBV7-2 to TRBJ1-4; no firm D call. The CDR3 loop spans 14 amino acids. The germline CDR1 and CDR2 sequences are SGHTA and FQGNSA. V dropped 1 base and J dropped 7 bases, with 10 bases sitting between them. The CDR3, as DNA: TGTGCCAGCAGCTTAGGAGGGCTCGGTGAAAAACTGTTTTTT. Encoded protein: CASSLGGLGEKLFF.

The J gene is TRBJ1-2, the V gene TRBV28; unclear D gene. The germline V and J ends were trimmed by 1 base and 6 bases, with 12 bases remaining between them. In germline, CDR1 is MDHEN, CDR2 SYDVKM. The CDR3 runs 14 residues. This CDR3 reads CASSLSAQRHGYTF. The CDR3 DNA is TGTGCCAGCAGTTTATCAGCACAGCGCCATGGCTACACCTTC.

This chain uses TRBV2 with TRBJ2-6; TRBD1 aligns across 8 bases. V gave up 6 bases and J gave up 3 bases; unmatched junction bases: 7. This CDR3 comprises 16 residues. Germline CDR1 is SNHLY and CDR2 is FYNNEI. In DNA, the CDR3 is TGTGCCAGCAGAGCCGGGACAGGCGTTGGGGCCAACGTCCTGACTTTC. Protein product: CASRAGTGVGANVLTF.

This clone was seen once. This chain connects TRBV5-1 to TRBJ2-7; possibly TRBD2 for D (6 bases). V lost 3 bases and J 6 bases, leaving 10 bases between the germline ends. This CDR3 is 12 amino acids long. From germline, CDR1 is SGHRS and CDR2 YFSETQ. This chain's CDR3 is CASSYMGGEQYF. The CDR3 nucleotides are TGCGCCAGCAGCTACATGGGGGGCGAGCAGTACTTC.

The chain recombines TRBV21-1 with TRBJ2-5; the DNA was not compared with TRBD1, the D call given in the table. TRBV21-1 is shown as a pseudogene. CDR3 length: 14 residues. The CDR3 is CASSKVRGSETQYF. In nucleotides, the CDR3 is TGTGCCAGCAGCAAAGTCAGGGGATCGGAGACCCAGTACTTC.

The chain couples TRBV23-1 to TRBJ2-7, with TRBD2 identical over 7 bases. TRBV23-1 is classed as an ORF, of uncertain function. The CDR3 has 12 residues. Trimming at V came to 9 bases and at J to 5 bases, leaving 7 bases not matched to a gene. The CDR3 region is CASRVAGDEQYF. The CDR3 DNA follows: TGCGCCAGTCGCGTCGCGGGAGACGAGCAGTACTTC.

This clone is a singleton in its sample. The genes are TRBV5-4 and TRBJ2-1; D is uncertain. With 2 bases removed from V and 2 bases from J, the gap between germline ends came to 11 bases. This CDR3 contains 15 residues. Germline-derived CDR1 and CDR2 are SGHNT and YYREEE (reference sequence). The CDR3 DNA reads TGTGCCAGCAGCTTCCCAAGCTCGGCCTACAATGAGCAGTTCTTC. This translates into CASSFPSSAYNEQFF.

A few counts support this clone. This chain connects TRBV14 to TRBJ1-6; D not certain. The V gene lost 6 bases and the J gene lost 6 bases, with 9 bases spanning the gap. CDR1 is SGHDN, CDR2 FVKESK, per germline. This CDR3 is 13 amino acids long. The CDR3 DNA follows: TGTGCCAGCAGAACCGTGCCTAATTCACCCCTCCACTTT. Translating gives CASRTVPNSPLHF.

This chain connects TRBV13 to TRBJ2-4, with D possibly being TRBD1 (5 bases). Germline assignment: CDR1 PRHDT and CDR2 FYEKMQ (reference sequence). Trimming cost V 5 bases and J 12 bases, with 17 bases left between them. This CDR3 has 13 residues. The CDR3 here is CASSRLGQTTQYF. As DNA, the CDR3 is TGTGCCAGCAGCCGTCTCGGACAAACCACTCAGTACTTC.

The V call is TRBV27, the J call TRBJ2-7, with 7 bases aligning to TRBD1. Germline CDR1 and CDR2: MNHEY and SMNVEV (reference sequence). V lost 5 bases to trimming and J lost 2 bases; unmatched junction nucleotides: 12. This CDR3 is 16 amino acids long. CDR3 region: CASSSPRQGNTYEQYF. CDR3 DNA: TGTGCCAGCAGTAGCCCGCGACAGGGTAACACCTACGAGCAGTACTTC.